The rows below give T cell receptor beta chains drawn from one sample of a study of shared T cell receptors in the human thymus. Some clones are missing from TCRdb's copy, which holds only in-frame ones; the method was immunoSEQ multiplex PCR. The sample includes 600,000 to 900,000 clones, roughly 88% of them seen just once. These data are also associated with another study on human thymus T cells.

The source material was thymocytes. These receptors all stem from a girl under two years old with a congenital heart defect. The CDR3 runs from the conserved cysteine through the conserved F or W. A D gene is named only where the DNA matches it firmly. Size tells how often a clone was seen (once, few, many) or the class of an expanded clone, and some rows leave it out.

j_call clone_size d_call v_call cdr3_aa cdr3_nt
TRBJ2-1 - - TRBV18 CASSPSLNCEYNEQFF TGTGCCAGCTCACCAAGCTTGAACTGTGAGTACAATGAGCAGTTCTTC
TRBJ1-1 - - TRBV6-5 CASSYGGTDSNTEAFF TGTGCCAGCAGTTATGGGGGGACTGATTCGAACACTGAAGCTTTTTTT
TRBJ1-2 - - TRBV7-4 CASSFTGGYTF TGTGCCAGCAGCTTTACAGGGGGCTACACCTTC
TRBJ1-2 - TRBD1 TRBV5-6 CASSSGQSNGYTF TGTGCCAGCAGCTCGGGACAGTCCAATGGCTACACCTTC
TRBJ1-5 - TRBD1 TRBV19 CASGKGAVRGVHNQPQHF TGTGCCAGTGGAAAGGGGGCTGTAAGGGGGGTTCATAATCAGCCCCAGCATTTT
TRBJ1-6 - - TRBV27 CASSSLSWYNYNSPLHF TGTGCCAGCAGTTCCCTTAGCTGGTACAATTATAATTCACCCCTCCACTTT
TRBJ1-1 - TRBD1 TRBV29-1 CSALGGAYTEAFF TGCAGCGCATTAGGGGGCGCGTATACTGAAGCTTTCTTT
TRBJ2-1 - TRBD2 TRBV9 CASSHLAGEGSEQFF TGTGCCAGCAGCCACCTAGCGGGGGAGGGAAGTGAGCAGTTCTTC
TRBJ1-5 - TRBD1 TRBV27 CASSLDGTVYQPQHF TGTGCCAGCAGTCTCGACGGGACAGTGTATCAGCCCCAGCATTTT
TRBJ1-2 - TRBD1 TRBV4-1 CASSQEDRVYGYTF TGCGCCAGCAGCCAAGAGGACAGGGTCTATGGCTACACCTTC
TRBJ1-2 - - TRBV28 CASSPPPGYGYTF TGTGCCAGCAGTCCCCCACCGGGCTATGGCTACACCTTC
TRBJ2-5 - - TRBV18 CASSPGSETQYF TGTGCCAGCTCACCAGGGAGCGAGACCCAGTACTTC
TRBJ1-3 - - TRBV2 CASSEPRGEGNTIYF TGTGCCAGCAGTGAACCCAGGGGCGAAGGAAACACCATATATTTT
TRBJ2-3 few - TRBV25-1 CASIQGTDTQYF TGTGCCAGCATACAGGGCACAGATACGCAGTATTTT
TRBJ1-2 - TRBD1 TRBV5-1 CASRPGQAYYGYTF TGCGCCAGCAGGCCGGGACAGGCATACTATGGCTACACCTTC
TRBJ1-2 - - TRBV7-9 CASSQSGTNYGYTF TGTGCCAGCAGCCAATCGGGGACAAACTATGGCTACACCTTC
TRBJ2-7 - - TRBV11-2 CASSLVGQGNEQYF TGTGCCAGCAGCTTAGTTGGCCAGGGGAACGAGCAGTACTTC
TRBJ1-1 - TRBD1 TRBV16 CARNRDRALKGRNTEAFF TGTGCCAGAAACCGGGACAGGGCGCTCAAAGGTCGGAACACTGAAGCTTTCTTT
TRBJ1-4 - TRBD1 TRBV5-1 CASSPTDRGGEKLFF TGCGCCAGCAGTCCAACAGACAGGGGGGGGGAAAAACTGTTTTTT
TRBJ2-5 - - TRBV5-5 CASTPLWGDQYF TGTGCCAGCACCCCCCTTTGGGGGGACCAGTACTTC
TRBJ2-1 - TRBD2 TRBV5-6 CASSWSGGPDNEQFF TGTGCCAGCAGCTGGAGCGGGGGGCCCGACAATGAGCAGTTCTTC
TRBJ1-5 - - TRBV18 CASSRTPGLNQPQHF TGTGCCAGCTCACGCACACCGGGACTCAATCAGCCCCAGCATTTT